This TCR beta chain was found in a study of CD8+ T cells in alopecia areata. V was cut by 0 bases and J by 3 bases, with 17 bases left in between. The CDR3 is 17 residues long. This clone was counted a single time. cDNA reverse transcribed from extracted RNA served as the sequencing template. Assay: immunoSEQ multiplex PCR; the TCRdb copy retains only in-frame clones and omits some. Altogether approximately 210,000 clones are present, roughly 64% being singletons, with the ten largest covering roughly 4.2%. Documented treatment: oral pan-JAK inhibitor, 5-10 mg twice daily. This chain connects TRBV23-1 to TRBJ1-2, with D perhaps TRBD1 (5 bases). TRBV23-1 is reported as an ORF; its role is uncertain. Sample: CD4+ T cells sorted from blood, taken at week 4, from a patient treated with tofacitinib. The receptor's source is a human donor with alopecia areata. This CDR3 is CASSQSHRRDSDYGYTF. CDR3 nucleotide sequence: TGCGCCAGCAGTCAATCCCATAGAAGGGACTCCGACTATGGCTACACCTTC.